This T cell receptor beta chain was recorded in a study of cytomegalovirus exposure and HLA in healthy donors. General study results and limits: Indistinguishability led to the exclusion of some V segments, TRBV6-2 and TRBV6-3 included.

In the case of this clone: The antigen remains unidentified.

Germline values: CDR1 MNHNS, CDR2 SASEGT. The CDR3 extends over 14 amino acids. Trimming removed 4 bases at V and 0 bases at J, with 8 bases between. PCR involved 60 Vbeta and 13 Jbeta primers. This table comes from immunoSEQ multiplex PCR, and its TCRdb copy is limited to in-frame clones, with some not included. The sample contains approximately 110,000 clones, approximately 78% of which appear only once. Sequenced sample: PBMCs. The receptor comes from a man in his forties or fifties in good health and CMV-seronegative. The rearrangement joins TRBV6-1 to TRBJ2-3, with a possible D match to TRBD1 (5 bases). The CDR3 DNA follows: TGTGCCAGCAGTGGGGGCCTTAGCACAGATACGCAGTATTTT. This encodes CASSGGLSTDTQYF.